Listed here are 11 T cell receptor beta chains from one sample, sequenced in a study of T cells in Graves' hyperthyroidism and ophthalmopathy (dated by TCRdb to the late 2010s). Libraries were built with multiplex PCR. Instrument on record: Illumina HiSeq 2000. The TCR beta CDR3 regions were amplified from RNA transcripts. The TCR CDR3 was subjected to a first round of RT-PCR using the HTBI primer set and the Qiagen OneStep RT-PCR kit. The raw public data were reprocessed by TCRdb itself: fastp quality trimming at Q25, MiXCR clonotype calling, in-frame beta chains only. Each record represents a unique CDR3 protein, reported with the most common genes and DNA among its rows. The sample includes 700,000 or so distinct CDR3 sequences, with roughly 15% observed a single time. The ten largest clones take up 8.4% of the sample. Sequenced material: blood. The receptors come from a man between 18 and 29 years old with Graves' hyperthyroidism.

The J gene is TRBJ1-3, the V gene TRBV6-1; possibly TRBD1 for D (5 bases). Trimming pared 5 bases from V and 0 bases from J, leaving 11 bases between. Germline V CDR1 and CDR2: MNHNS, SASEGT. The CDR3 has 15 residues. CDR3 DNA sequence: TGTGCCAGCAGTCAGGGACCGTCCTCTGGAAACACCATATATTTT. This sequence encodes CASSQGPSSGNTIYF.

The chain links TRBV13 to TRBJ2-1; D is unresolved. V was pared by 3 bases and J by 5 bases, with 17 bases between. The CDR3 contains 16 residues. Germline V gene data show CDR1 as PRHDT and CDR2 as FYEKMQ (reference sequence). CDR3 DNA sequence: TGTGCCAGCAGCTTTTTTACAAAAAACGGTAACAATGAGCAGTTCTTC. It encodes CASSFFTKNGNNEQFF.

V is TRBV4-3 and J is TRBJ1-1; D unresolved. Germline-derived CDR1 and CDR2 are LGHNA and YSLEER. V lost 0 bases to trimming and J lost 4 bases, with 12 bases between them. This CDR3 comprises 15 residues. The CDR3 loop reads CASSQDGRVITEAFF. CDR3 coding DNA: TGCGCCAGCAGCCAAGATGGTCGGGTGATCACTGAAGCTTTCTTT.

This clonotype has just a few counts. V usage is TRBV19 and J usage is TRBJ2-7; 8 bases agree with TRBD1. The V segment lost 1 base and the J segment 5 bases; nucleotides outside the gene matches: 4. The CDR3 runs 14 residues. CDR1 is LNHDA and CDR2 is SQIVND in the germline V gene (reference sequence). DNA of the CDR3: TGTGCCAGTAGTATAGGGACAGGGAATCACGAGCAGTACTTC. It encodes CASSIGTGNHEQYF.

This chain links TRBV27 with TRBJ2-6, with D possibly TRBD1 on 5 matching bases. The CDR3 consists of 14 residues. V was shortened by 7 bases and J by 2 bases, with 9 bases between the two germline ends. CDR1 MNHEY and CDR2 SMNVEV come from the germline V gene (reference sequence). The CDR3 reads CASKTVAGANVLTF. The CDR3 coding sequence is TGTGCCAGCAAGACAGTGGCTGGGGCCAACGTCCTGACTTTC.

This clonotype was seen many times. CDR3: CASSPTGSRETQYF. CDR3 DNA sequence: TGTGCCAGCAGTCCTACAGGGTCGCGGGAGACCCAGTACTTC. The V call is TRBV28, the J call TRBJ2-5; TRBD1 might be the D (6 bases). The V and J ends lost 5 bases and 5 bases respectively, with 15 bases between them. The CDR3 covers 14 residues. CDR1 and CDR2 from the germline V gene are MDHEN and SYDVKM.

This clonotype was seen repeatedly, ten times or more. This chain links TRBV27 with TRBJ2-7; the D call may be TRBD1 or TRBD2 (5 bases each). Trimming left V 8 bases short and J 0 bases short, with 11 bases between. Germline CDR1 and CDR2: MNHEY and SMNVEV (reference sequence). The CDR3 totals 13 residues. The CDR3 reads CASGTLGSYEQYF. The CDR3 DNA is TGTGCCAGCGGGACCTTAGGCTCCTACGAGCAGTACTTC.

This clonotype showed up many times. As DNA, the CDR3 is TGTGCCAGCACTCGAGACATGAACACTGAAGCTTTCTTT. Its translation is CASTRDMNTEAFF. The rearrangement uses TRBV2 and TRBJ1-1; D remains ambiguous. The CDR3 sequence is 13 residues long. Trimming shortened V by 7 bases and J by 0 bases, and 9 bases separated the two germline ends. The V gene's germline CDR1 is SNHLY and CDR2 FYNNEI. The complete variable domain, with remaining parts taken from reference TRBV2 and TRBJ1-1, reads EPEVTQTPSHQVTQMGQEVILRCVPISNHLYFYWYRQILGQKVEFLVSFYNNEISEKSEIFDDQFSVERPDGSNFTLKIRSTKLEDSAMYFCASTRDMNTEAFFGQGTRLTVV.

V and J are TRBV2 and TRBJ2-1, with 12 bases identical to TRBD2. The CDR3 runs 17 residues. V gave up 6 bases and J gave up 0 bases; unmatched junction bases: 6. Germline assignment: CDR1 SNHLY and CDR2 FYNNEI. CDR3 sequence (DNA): TGTGCCAGCAGCCGGACTAGCGGGAAGACCTCCTACAATGAGCAGTTCTTC. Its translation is CASSRTSGKTSYNEQFF.

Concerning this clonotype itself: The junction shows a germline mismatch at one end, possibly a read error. CDR3 sequence (DNA): TGTGCCAGCAGCATAACGGGAGGGCGGCAAAATGAGCAGTTCTTC. Protein sequence: CASSITGGRQNEQFF. The V gene is TRBV7-3, the J gene TRBJ2-1, with TRBD2 matching 8 bases. This CDR3 is 15 amino acids long. CDR1 is SGHTA, CDR2 FQGTGA, per germline.

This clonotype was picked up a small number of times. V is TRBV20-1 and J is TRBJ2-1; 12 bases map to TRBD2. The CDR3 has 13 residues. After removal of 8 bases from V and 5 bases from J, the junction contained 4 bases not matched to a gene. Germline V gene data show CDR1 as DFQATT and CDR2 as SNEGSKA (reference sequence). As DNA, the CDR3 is TGCAGTCCTGGACTAGCGGGAAACAATGAGCAGTTCTTC. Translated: CSPGLAGNNEQFF.